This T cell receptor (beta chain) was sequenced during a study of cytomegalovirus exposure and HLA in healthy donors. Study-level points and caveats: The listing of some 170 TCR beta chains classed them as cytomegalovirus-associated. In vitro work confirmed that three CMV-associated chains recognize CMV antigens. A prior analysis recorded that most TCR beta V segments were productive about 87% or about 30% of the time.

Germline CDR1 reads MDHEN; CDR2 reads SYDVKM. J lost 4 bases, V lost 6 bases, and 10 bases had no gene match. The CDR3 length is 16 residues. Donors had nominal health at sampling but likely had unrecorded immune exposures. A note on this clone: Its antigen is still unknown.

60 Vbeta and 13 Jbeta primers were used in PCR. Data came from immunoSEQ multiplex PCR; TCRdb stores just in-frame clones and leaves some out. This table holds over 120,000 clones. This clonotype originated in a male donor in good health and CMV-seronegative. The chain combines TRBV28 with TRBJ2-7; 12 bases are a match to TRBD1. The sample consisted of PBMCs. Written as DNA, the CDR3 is TGTGCCAGCAGCCGGGCCGGGACAGGGGGCAAGTACGAGCAGTACTTC. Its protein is CASSRAGTGGKYEQYF.